The present T cell receptor beta chain was sequenced within a study of cytomegalovirus exposure and HLA in healthy donors. In this sample, this clone turned up once. Trimming removed 3 bases from V and 3 bases from J, with 18 bases in between. Per the germline V gene, CDR1 is SGDLS and CDR2 is YYNGEE. The CDR3 consists of 16 residues. With 60 Vbeta and 13 Jbeta primers, the PCR was carried out. Here immunoSEQ multiplex PCR was the method, and the copy in TCRdb shows in-frame clones only, minus some. The data contain about 300,000 clones, about nine tenths of them seen just once; the ten biggest clones take up roughly 4%.

This clonotype originated in a man in his forties or fifties in good health and CMV-seropositive. The rearrangement uses TRBV9 and TRBJ1-1, with a weak D call TRBD1 (6 bases). What was sequenced was PBMCs. The DNA of the CDR3 is TGTGCCAGCAGCGCGTCACAGGGCATGGTCGACACTGAAGCTTTCTTT. Protein: CASSASQGMVDTEAFF.